This T cell receptor beta chain was sequenced in a study of human T cells and chemical hapten exposure. V was clipped by 8 bases and J by 0 bases, with 14 bases between them. The germline CDR1 and CDR2 sequences are MDHEN and SYDVKM. CDR3 length equals 15 residues. TCRdb processed the RACE reads anew with MiXCR; each CDR3 protein has one entry. The repertoire holds over 300,000 distinct CDR3 sequences, with 5.1% as singletons. Time point reported: pre-sensitization, week 0. Treatment specified: therapeutic diphenylcyclopropenone sensitization with weekly scalp DPC. The donor pool consisted of alopecia patients aged 18 to 70 years, considered suitable for DPC.

The input for sequencing was whole blood, taken in connection with sensitization to the hapten diphenylcyclopropenone (DPC). This receptor was identified in a woman in her forties or fifties with alopecia areata. Some clones in this sample may be carry-over from other donors' samples. V and J are TRBV28 and TRBJ1-3; D is unclear. This chain's CDR3 is CASRTATLSGNTIYF. The CDR3 DNA follows: TGTGCCAGCCGTACGGCCACTCTCTCTGGAAACACCATATATTTT.